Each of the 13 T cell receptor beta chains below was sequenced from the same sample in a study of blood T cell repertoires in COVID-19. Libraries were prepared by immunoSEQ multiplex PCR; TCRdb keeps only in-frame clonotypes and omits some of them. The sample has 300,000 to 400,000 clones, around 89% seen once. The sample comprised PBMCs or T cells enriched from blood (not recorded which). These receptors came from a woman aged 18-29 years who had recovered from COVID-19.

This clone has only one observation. The CDR3 sequence is CASSRQGATEAFF. The CDR3, as DNA: TGCGCCAGCAGCCGACAGGGAGCCACTGAAGCTTTCTTT. The chain carries TRBV5-1 and TRBJ1-1; 7 bases agree with TRBD1. The length of the CDR3 is 13 residues. V gave up 4 bases and J gave up 4 bases; unmatched junction bases: 4. Germline CDR1 reads SGHRS; CDR2 reads YFSETQ.

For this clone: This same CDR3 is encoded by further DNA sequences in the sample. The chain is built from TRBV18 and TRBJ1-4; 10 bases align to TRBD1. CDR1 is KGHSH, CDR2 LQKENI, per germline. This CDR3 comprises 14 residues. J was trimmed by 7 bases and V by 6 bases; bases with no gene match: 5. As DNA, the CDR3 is TGTGCCAGCTCCCCGGACAGGGGGAGTGAAAAACTGTTTTTT. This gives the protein CASSPDRGSEKLFF. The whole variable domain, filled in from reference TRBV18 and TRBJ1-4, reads NAGVMQNPRHLVRRRGQEARLRCSPMKGHSHVYWYRQLPEEGLKFMVYLQKENIIDESGMPKERFSAEFPKEGPSILRIQQVVRGDSAAYFCASSPDRGSEKLFFGSGTQLSVL.

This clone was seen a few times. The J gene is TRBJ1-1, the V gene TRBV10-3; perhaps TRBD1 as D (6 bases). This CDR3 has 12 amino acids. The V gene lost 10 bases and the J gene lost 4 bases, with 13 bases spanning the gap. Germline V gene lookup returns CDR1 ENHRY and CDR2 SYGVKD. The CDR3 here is CATTDSRTEAFF. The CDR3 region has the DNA TGTGCCACCACGGACAGCCGCACTGAAGCTTTCTTT.

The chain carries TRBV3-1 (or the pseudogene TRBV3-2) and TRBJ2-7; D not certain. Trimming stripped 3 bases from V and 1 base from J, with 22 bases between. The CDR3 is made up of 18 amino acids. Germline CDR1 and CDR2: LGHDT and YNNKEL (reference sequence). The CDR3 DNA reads TGTGCCAGCAGCCACCCCGCTACGACACCCGAAAGGTCCTACGAGCAGTACTTC. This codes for CASSHPATTPERSYEQYF.

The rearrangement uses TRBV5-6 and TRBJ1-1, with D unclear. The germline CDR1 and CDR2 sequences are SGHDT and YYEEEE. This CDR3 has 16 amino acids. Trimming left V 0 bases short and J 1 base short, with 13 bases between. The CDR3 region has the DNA TGTGCCAGCAGCTTGGTAGAGATGGTCGGGAACACTGAAGCTTTCTTT. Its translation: CASSLVEMVGNTEAFF.

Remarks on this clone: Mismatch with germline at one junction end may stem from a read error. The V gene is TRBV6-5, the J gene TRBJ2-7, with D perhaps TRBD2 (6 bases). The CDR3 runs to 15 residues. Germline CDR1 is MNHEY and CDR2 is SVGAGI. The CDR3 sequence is CATQRGGLTSDEQYF. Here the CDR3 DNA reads TGTGCCACCCAGCGAGGAGGGCTCACCTCCGACGAGCAGTACTTC.

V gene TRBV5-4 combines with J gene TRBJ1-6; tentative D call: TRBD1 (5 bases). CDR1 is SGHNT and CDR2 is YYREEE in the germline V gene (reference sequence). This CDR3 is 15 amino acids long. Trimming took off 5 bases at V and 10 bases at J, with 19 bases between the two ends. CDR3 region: CASRFGTPSGSPLHF. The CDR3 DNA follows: TGTGCCAGCAGGTTCGGAACACCGTCAGGGTCACCCCTCCACTTT.

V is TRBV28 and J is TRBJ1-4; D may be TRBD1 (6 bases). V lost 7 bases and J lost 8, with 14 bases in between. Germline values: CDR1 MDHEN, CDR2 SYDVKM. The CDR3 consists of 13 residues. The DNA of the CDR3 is TGTGCCAGCATGGGGGCAGTTAAAGAAAAACTGTTTTTT. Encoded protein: CASMGAVKEKLFF.

The CDR3 protein is CSVVAGVTDTQYF. CDR3 in DNA: TGCAGCGTTGTAGCGGGGGTCACAGATACGCAGTATTTT. The J gene is TRBJ2-3, the V gene TRBV29-1; 9 bases are a match to TRBD2. CDR3 length: 13 amino acids. CDR1 and CDR2 from the germline V gene are SQVTM and ANQGSEA. V lost 4 bases, J lost 2 bases, and 1 base stayed unmatched.

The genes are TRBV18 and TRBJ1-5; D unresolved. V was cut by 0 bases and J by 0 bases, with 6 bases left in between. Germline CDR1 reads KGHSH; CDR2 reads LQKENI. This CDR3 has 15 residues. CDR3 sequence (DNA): TGTGCCAGCTCACCACCGGGCTATAGCAATCAGCCCCAGCATTTT. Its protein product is CASSPPGYSNQPQHF.

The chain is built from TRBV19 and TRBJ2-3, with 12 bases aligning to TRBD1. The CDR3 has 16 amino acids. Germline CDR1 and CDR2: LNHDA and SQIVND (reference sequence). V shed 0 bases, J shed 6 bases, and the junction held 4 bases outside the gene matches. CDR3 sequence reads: CASSIEGTGGRDTQYF. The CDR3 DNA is TGTGCCAGTAGTATAGAGGGGACAGGGGGCAGGGATACGCAGTATTTT.

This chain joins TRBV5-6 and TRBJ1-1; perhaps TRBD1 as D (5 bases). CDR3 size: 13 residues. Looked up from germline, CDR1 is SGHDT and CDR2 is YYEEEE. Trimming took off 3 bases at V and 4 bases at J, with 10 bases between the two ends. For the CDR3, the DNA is TGTGCCAGCAGCTGGGGAGGGACCACTGAAGCTTTCTTT. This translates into CASSWGGTTEAFF. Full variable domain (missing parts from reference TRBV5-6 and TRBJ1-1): DAGVTQSPTHLIKTRGQQVTLRCSPKSGHDTVSWYQQALGQGPQFIFQYYEEEERQRGNFPDRFSGHQFPNYSSELNVNALLLGDSALYLCASSWGGTTEAFFGQGTRLTVV.

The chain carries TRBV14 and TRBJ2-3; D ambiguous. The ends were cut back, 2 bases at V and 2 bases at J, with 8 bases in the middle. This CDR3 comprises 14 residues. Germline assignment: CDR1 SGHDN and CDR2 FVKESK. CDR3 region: CASSQHSVTDTQYF. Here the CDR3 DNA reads TGTGCCAGCAGCCAACACAGTGTCACAGATACGCAGTATTTT.